Listed below are T cell receptor beta chains from one sample, sequenced in a study of cytomegalovirus exposure and HLA in healthy donors. The assay was immunoSEQ multiplex PCR, and TCRdb's table has in-frame clones only and misses some. In the table there are 75,000 to 95,000 clones, about 88% of which are singletons. Sequenced input: PBMCs. All receptors come from a man aged 18 to 29 in good health and CMV-seronegative. CDR3s include the opening cysteine and the closing phenylalanine or tryptophan. The order of the fields is J gene, V gene, clone size, CDR3 length, D gene, CDR3 DNA, CDR3 protein. A D gene is named only where the DNA matches it firmly. Only part of the rows carry a size: once, few, many, or a class if the clone is expanded.

j_gene: TRBJ1-2
v_gene: TRBV6-6
abundance: .
len: 13
d_gene: TRBD1
CDR3nt: TGTGCCATCCTACTGACAGGGAACTATGGCTACACCTTC
CDR3aa: CAILLTGNYGYTF

j_gene: TRBJ2-1
v_gene: TRBV29-1
abundance: .
len: 14
d_gene: TRBD2
CDR3nt: TGCAGCGCCTCAGTCCTAGCGGGTGGCAATGAGCAGTTCTTC
CDR3aa: CSASVLAGGNEQFF

j_gene: TRBJ2-7
v_gene: TRBV4-3
abundance: once
len: 14
d_gene: TRBD1
CDR3nt: TGCGCCAGCAGCCCAGAGGGGACAGGGGACGAGCAGTACTTC
CDR3aa: CASSPEGTGDEQYF

j_gene: TRBJ1-1
v_gene: TRBV15
abundance: .
len: 19
d_gene: .
CDR3nt: TGTGCCACCAGCAGAGATCCCCCAGTCAGTTTGAGGGCCGACACTGAAGCTTTCTTT
CDR3aa: CATSRDPPVSLRADTEAFF

j_gene: TRBJ2-7
v_gene: TRBV7-9
abundance: .
len: 14
d_gene: .
CDR3nt: TGTGCCAGCACCCCCGGGTCTGGACAGTACGAGCAGTACTTC
CDR3aa: CASTPGSGQYEQYF

j_gene: TRBJ2-3
v_gene: TRBV7-9
abundance: .
len: 15
d_gene: TRBD1
CDR3nt: TGTGCCAGCAGCTTCCGGACAGGGATGACAGATACGCAGTATTTT
CDR3aa: CASSFRTGMTDTQYF

j_gene: TRBJ2-7
v_gene: TRBV19
abundance: .
len: 15
d_gene: .
CDR3nt: TGTGCCAGTAGTATAGATAGGGACTCCAGCTACGAGCAGTACTTC
CDR3aa: CASSIDRDSSYEQYF

j_gene: TRBJ1-1
v_gene: TRBV29-1
abundance: .
len: 14
d_gene: .
CDR3nt: TGCAGCGTTGAAGATCAGGGCAGGGTGACTGAAGCTTTCTTT
CDR3aa: CSVEDQGRVTEAFF

j_gene: TRBJ2-2
v_gene: TRBV28
abundance: .
len: 17
d_gene: TRBD2
CDR3nt: TGTGCCAGCAGTTTCAGGCGGGGAGCGGGAGGGACCGGGGAGCTGTTTTTT
CDR3aa: CASSFRRGAGGTGELFF

j_gene: TRBJ2-5
v_gene: TRBV15
abundance: .
len: 16
d_gene: TRBD2
CDR3nt: TGTGCCACCAGCAGAGATCCCCTAGCGGGAGACGAGACCCAGTACTTC
CDR3aa: CATSRDPLAGDETQYF

j_gene: TRBJ2-1
v_gene: TRBV5-4
abundance: .
len: 13
d_gene: .
CDR3nt: TGTGCCAGCAGCTATCCGGGATTGGATGAGCAGTTCTTC
CDR3aa: CASSYPGLDEQFF

j_gene: TRBJ2-3
v_gene: TRBV15
abundance: .
len: 17
d_gene: TRBD2
CDR3nt: TGTGCCACCAGTAAAGAGCGGCTAGCGGGAGTGCTAGATACGCAGTATTTT
CDR3aa: CATSKERLAGVLDTQYF

j_gene: TRBJ2-7
v_gene: TRBV27
abundance: .
len: 15
d_gene: TRBD2
CDR3nt: TGTGCCAGCAGTTTTAGGATTAGCGGGAGTGGCGAGCAGTACTTC
CDR3aa: CASSFRISGSGEQYF

j_gene: TRBJ2-1
v_gene: TRBV4-3
abundance: .
len: 16
d_gene: TRBD2
CDR3nt: TGCGCCAGCAGCCAGGACGGGACTAGCGGGGGCAATGAGCAGTTCTTC
CDR3aa: CASSQDGTSGGNEQFF

j_gene: TRBJ2-3
v_gene: TRBV29-1
abundance: .
len: 15
d_gene: TRBD1
CDR3nt: TGCAGCGTCGTGACAGGGGGTTTTAGCACAGATACGCAGTATTTT
CDR3aa: CSVVTGGFSTDTQYF

j_gene: TRBJ1-5
v_gene: TRBV4-1
abundance: .
len: 15
d_gene: .
CDR3nt: TGCGCCAGCAGCCAATTTGGTACAGGGCGTCAGCCCCAGCATTTT
CDR3aa: CASSQFGTGRQPQHF

j_gene: TRBJ2-7
v_gene: TRBV27
abundance: .
len: 14
d_gene: TRBD1
CDR3nt: TGTGCCAGCAGTCCCGCGACAGGGACCTACGAGCAGTACTTC
CDR3aa: CASSPATGTYEQYF

j_gene: TRBJ2-7
v_gene: TRBV29-1
abundance: .
len: 12
d_gene: .
CDR3nt: TGCAGCGTTGCGGTGGGACAAGACGAGCAGTACTTC
CDR3aa: CSVAVGQDEQYF

j_gene: TRBJ2-7
v_gene: TRBV5-4
abundance: medium-sized
len: 13
d_gene: .
CDR3nt: TGTGCCAGCAGCCTCGGGGGTACCTACGAGCAGTACTTC
CDR3aa: CASSLGGTYEQYF

j_gene: TRBJ1-5
v_gene: TRBV2
abundance: .
len: 16
d_gene: .
CDR3nt: TGTGCCAGCAGTGAACACGCCGGGGGGAGTGTTCAGCCCCAGCATTTT
CDR3aa: CASSEHAGGSVQPQHF

j_gene: TRBJ2-6
v_gene: TRBV5-5
abundance: few
len: 18
d_gene: TRBD1
CDR3nt: TGTGCCAGCAGCTTGGTAGGGACAGGGGAGTCTGGGGCCAACGTCCTGACTTTC
CDR3aa: CASSLVGTGESGANVLTF

j_gene: TRBJ1-1
v_gene: TRBV5-4
abundance: .
len: 15
d_gene: TRBD1
CDR3nt: TGTGCCGTCCGGCCCCCGACAGGGGCGAACACTGAAGCTTTCTTT
CDR3aa: CAVRPPTGANTEAFF

j_gene: TRBJ2-1
v_gene: TRBV30
abundance: .
len: 21
d_gene: .
CDR3nt: TGTGCCTGGAGTGTTCTGGGAGGGCAGGGGGCCCTCCCGCTCTCAGGGGGTGAGCAGTTCTTC
CDR3aa: CAWSVLGGQGALPLSGGEQFF

j_gene: TRBJ1-1
v_gene: TRBV7-3
abundance: .
len: 16
d_gene: .
CDR3nt: TGTGCCAGCAGCCGCCCTGCTTCGGGAGTGAACACTGAAGCTTTCTTT
CDR3aa: CASSRPASGVNTEAFF

j_gene: TRBJ1-5
v_gene: TRBV2
abundance: few
len: 13
d_gene: .
CDR3nt: TGTGCCAGTAGTCTCAGGGGAAATCAGCCCCAGCATTTT
CDR3aa: CASSLRGNQPQHF

j_gene: TRBJ1-1
v_gene: TRBV5-6
abundance: .
len: 16
d_gene: .
CDR3nt: TGTGCCAGCAGCTTGGGGGCGACAGGCCCAAAGAGGGAGGCTTTCTTT
CDR3aa: CASSLGATGPKREAFF

j_gene: TRBJ2-7
v_gene: TRBV7-2
abundance: .
len: 13
d_gene: .
CDR3nt: TGTGCCAGCAGCTATGGGGCAACATTAGAGCAGTACTTC
CDR3aa: CASSYGATLEQYF

j_gene: TRBJ1-5
v_gene: TRBV10-3
abundance: .
len: 14
d_gene: TRBD1
CDR3nt: TGTGCCATCAGGGAGGACAGGACCAATCAGCCCCAGCATTTT
CDR3aa: CAIREDRTNQPQHF

j_gene: TRBJ1-1
v_gene: TRBV25-1
abundance: few
len: 16
d_gene: .
CDR3nt: TGTGCCAGCAGTGAACACCCTAGGGGGGGGTACACTGAAGCTTTCTTT
CDR3aa: CASSEHPRGGYTEAFF

j_gene: TRBJ2-7
v_gene: TRBV27
abundance: .
len: 16
d_gene: TRBD1
CDR3nt: TGTGCCAGCAGTTTATGGGGGACAGCAGGCTCCTACGAGCAGTACTTC
CDR3aa: CASSLWGTAGSYEQYF

j_gene: TRBJ1-2
v_gene: TRBV18
abundance: .
len: 16
d_gene: .
CDR3nt: TGTGCCAGCTCACCTAGAGACAGCGGGACTGCGTATGGCTACACCTTC
CDR3aa: CASSPRDSGTAYGYTF

j_gene: TRBJ2-1
v_gene: TRBV10-1
abundance: .
len: 14
d_gene: TRBD2
CDR3nt: TGCGCCAGCAGCCTAGCGGGAGGGACGAATGAGCAGTTCTTC
CDR3aa: CASSLAGGTNEQFF

j_gene: TRBJ1-1
v_gene: TRBV10-2
abundance: .
len: 15
d_gene: .
CDR3nt: TGCGCCAGCAGTGAGATGCAGGGCTGGGACACTGAAGCTTTCTTT
CDR3aa: CASSEMQGWDTEAFF

j_gene: TRBJ2-7
v_gene: TRBV11-1
abundance: .
len: 15
d_gene: TRBD2
CDR3nt: TGTGCCAGCCAACCTGGGACTAGCGGAGTCTACGAGCAGTACTTC
CDR3aa: CASQPGTSGVYEQYF

j_gene: TRBJ1-1
v_gene: TRBV10-3
abundance: .
len: 16
d_gene: .
CDR3nt: TGTGCCATCAGTGAAACAGGAGCGATCATGAACACTGAAGCTTTCTTT
CDR3aa: CAISETGAIMNTEAFF

j_gene: TRBJ1-5
v_gene: TRBV6-5
abundance: .
len: 13
d_gene: .
CDR3nt: TGTGCCAGCAGTTATCAGGAAAATCAGCCCCAGCATTTT
CDR3aa: CASSYQENQPQHF

j_gene: TRBJ1-5
v_gene: TRBV9
abundance: once
len: 16
d_gene: .
CDR3nt: TGTGCCAGCAGCGTGACAGAGATTTATAGCAATCAGCCCCAGCATTTT
CDR3aa: CASSVTEIYSNQPQHF

j_gene: TRBJ2-7
v_gene: TRBV13
abundance: .
len: 14
d_gene: TRBD2
CDR3nt: TGTGCCAGCAGCGACCGGACTAGTAGTTACGAGCAGTACTTC
CDR3aa: CASSDRTSSYEQYF

j_gene: TRBJ2-7
v_gene: TRBV25-1
abundance: once
len: 13
d_gene: .
CDR3nt: TGTGCCAGCAGTGAAGGGCTTATCTACGAGCAGTACTTC
CDR3aa: CASSEGLIYEQYF

j_gene: TRBJ1-1
v_gene: TRBV7-9
abundance: few
len: 14
d_gene: .
CDR3nt: TGTGCCAGCAGCCCAGAGGGGGGGAGTACTGAAGCTTTCTTT
CDR3aa: CASSPEGGSTEAFF

j_gene: TRBJ2-1
v_gene: TRBV6-6
abundance: .
len: 14
d_gene: .
CDR3nt: TGTGCCAGCAGGCCTTCCAGCTCCTACAATGAGCAGTTCTTC
CDR3aa: CASRPSSSYNEQFF

j_gene: TRBJ2-1
v_gene: TRBV7-2
abundance: .
len: 15
d_gene: .
CDR3nt: TGTGCCAGCAGCGCCGGACTCTCTACCGTCAATGAGCAGTTCTTC
CDR3aa: CASSAGLSTVNEQFF